One sample yielded the 14 T cell receptor gamma chains listed below, sequenced in a study of human gamma delta and Vdelta1 T cells (dated by TCRdb to the late 2010s). To prepare the library, PCR was applied. This sample was sequenced with an Illumina MiSeq. In TCRdb, clones were called once more from the public reads by CATT, and rows of identical DNA were later combined. This sample is represented by around 4,500 gamma-chain clones; around 33% of them were singletons. 2.9% of the sample goes to the ten largest clones. These receptors have no identified antigens. The sequenced sample was Vdelta1 gamma-delta T cells from blood grown in culture (DOT cells). The cell subset or site label corresponds to: Delta One T cells, in vitro expanded/differentiated Vd1+ gamma-delta T cells. The receptors derive from a human donor in good health.

A few counts support this clone. The chain is built from TRGV3 and TRGJ1 or TRGJ2. The CDR3 covers 12 residues. Germline CDR1 VTNTFY, CDR2 YDVSTARD (reference sequence). V lost 6 bases, J lost 1 base, and 3 bases stayed unmatched. In DNA, the CDR3 is TGTGCCACCTGGCACAATTATTATAAGAAACTCTTT. This translates into CATWHNYYKKLF.

V is TRGV2 and J is TRGJ1 or TRGJ2. The V gene end was trimmed by 0 bases and the J gene end by 6 bases; junction bases not matched to a gene: 8. CDR3 length equals 14 residues. Germline V gene lookup returns CDR1 EGSNGY and CDR2 YDSYNSKV. The CDR3 DNA reads as TGTGCCACCTGGGACGGGCGGTCGGGTTATAAGAAACTCTTT. This encodes CATWDGRSGYKKLF.

This sequence joins TRGV4 and TRGJ1 or TRGJ2. The CDR3 sequence is 12 residues long. The germline V gene has CDR1 EGSTGY and CDR2 YDSYTSSV. V lost 2 bases and J lost 7; bases outside the gene matches: 5. The DNA of the CDR3 is TGTGCCACCTGGGATGTGGGATATAAGAAACTCTTT. Amino acids: CATWDVGYKKLF.

The chain joins TRGV10 to TRGJ1 or TRGJ2. TRGV10 is flagged as an ORF with uncertain function. Trimming cost V 8 bases and J 11 bases; bases outside gene matches: 10. This CDR3 region has 11 residues. This CDR3 reads CAAWDFGEKLF. The CDR3 nucleotides read TGTGCTGCGTGGGATTTTGGCGAGAAACTCTTT.

The chain joins TRGV3 to TRGJ1 or TRGJ2. This CDR3 comprises 15 residues. Per germline, CDR1 VTNTFY and CDR2 YDVSTARD (reference sequence). Trimming cost V 2 bases and J 0 bases; bases outside gene matches: 7. The CDR3 region is CATWDKSVNYYKKLF. The CDR3 DNA reads TGTGCCACCTGGGACAAGTCCGTGAATTATTATAAGAAACTCTTT.

The chain links TRGV5 to TRGJP2. The trim removed 0 bases at V and 3 bases at J, leaving 10 bases unmatched. The germline CDR1 and CDR2 sequences are VINAFY and YDVSNSKD. The CDR3 has 17 amino acids. CDR3 amino acids: CATWDRRGRGSDWIKTF. The CDR3 DNA is TGTGCCACCTGGGACAGGCGCGGCCGGGGTAGTGATTGGATCAAGACGTTT.

The chain is built from TRGV5 and TRGJ1 or TRGJ2. The CDR3 extends over 15 amino acids. Unmatched junction bases numbered 7, after V lost 1 base and J lost 1 base. Germline V gene data show CDR1 as VINAFY and CDR2 as YDVSNSKD. The chain's CDR3 is CATWDSRFNYYKKLF. The CDR3 DNA follows: TGTGCCACCTGGGACAGCCGTTTCAATTATTATAAGAAACTCTTT.

The V and J genes are TRGV4 and TRGJP1. J gave up 1 base and V 3 bases, and 2 bases lay outside the gene matches. The germline V gene encodes CDR1 EGSTGY and CDR2 YDSYTSSV. The CDR3 spans 14 residues. CDR3 coding DNA: TGTGCCACCTGGGATCTTACCACTGGTTGGTTCAAGATATTT. Encoded protein: CATWDLTTGWFKIF.

This clone was seen a few times. This chain links TRGV2 with TRGJ1 or TRGJ2. There are 13 residues in the CDR3. The V gene end was trimmed by 0 bases and the J gene end by 5 bases; junction bases not matched to a gene: 4. CDR1 is EGSNGY and CDR2 is YDSYNSKV in the germline V gene. DNA of the CDR3: TGTGCCACCTGGGACGGGATCAATTATAAGAAACTCTTT. Its protein product is CATWDGINYKKLF.

V is TRGV9 and J is TRGJ1 or TRGJ2. The trim removed 5 bases at V and 0 bases at J, leaving 10 bases unmatched. The CDR3 sequence is 15 residues long. The germline V gene has CDR1 GITISATS and CDR2 ISYDGTV (reference sequence). The CDR3 coding sequence is TGTGCCTTGTGGGCGCCCGGCACGAATTATTATAAGAAACTCTTT. It translates to CALWAPGTNYYKKLF.

This clone was found a few times. The rearrangement uses TRGV5 and TRGJ1 or TRGJ2. The junction had 5 bases not matched to a gene; V was cut back by 0 bases and J by 0 bases. CDR3 length: 15 amino acids. Germline assignment: CDR1 VINAFY and CDR2 YDVSNSKD. The CDR3 is CATWDRQGNYYKKLF. DNA for the CDR3: TGTGCCACCTGGGACAGGCAGGGGAATTATTATAAGAAACTCTTT.

The chain combines TRGV5 with TRGJ1 or TRGJ2. J was trimmed by 3 bases and V by 2 bases; bases with no gene match: 10. The CDR3 is 15 residues long. The V gene's germline CDR1 is VINAFY and CDR2 YDVSNSKD. DNA of the CDR3: TGTGCCACCTGGGACATCCAGGATCTTTATTATAAGAAACTCTTT. Encoded protein: CATWDIQDLYYKKLF.

The chain is built from TRGV9 and TRGJ1 or TRGJ2. The CDR3 is 14 amino acids. With V trimmed by 4 bases and J by 5 bases, 11 bases remained unmatched. Germline V gives CDR1 GITISATS, CDR2 ISYDGTV (reference sequence). The chain's CDR3 is CALWDYFTNYKKLF. The CDR3, as DNA: TGTGCCTTGTGGGACTATTTTACCAATTATAAGAAACTCTTT.

The chain combines TRGV4 with TRGJ1 or TRGJ2. Germline lookup yields CDR1 EGSTGY and CDR2 YDSYTSSV. The CDR3 has 13 residues. The V segment lost 4 bases and the J segment 5 bases; nucleotides outside the gene matches: 8. The CDR3 bases are TGTGCCACCTGGGACGGACCCGATTATAAGAAACTCTTT. This encodes CATWDGPDYKKLF.